The present T cell receptor beta chain was sequenced within a study of control samples from healthy donors and cancer patients. This clone was seen just once. Assay used: immunoSEQ multiplex PCR; TCRdb lists only in-frame clones, some missing. The sample has under 65,000 clones, 90% seen once; the top ten hold 1% to 1.5%. Looked up from germline, CDR1 is SGHNT and CDR2 is YYREEE (reference sequence). This CDR3 has 13 amino acids. V was clipped by 7 bases and J by 8 bases; unmatched bases: 8. This TCR came from a woman in her 50s with colorectal cancer. The J gene is TRBJ1-2, the V gene TRBV5-4, with 10 bases that match TRBD1. The sequencing input was PBMCs. DNA of the CDR3: TGTGCCAGCTATGACGGGACAGGGGAAGGCTACACCTTC. Amino acids: CASYDGTGEGYTF.